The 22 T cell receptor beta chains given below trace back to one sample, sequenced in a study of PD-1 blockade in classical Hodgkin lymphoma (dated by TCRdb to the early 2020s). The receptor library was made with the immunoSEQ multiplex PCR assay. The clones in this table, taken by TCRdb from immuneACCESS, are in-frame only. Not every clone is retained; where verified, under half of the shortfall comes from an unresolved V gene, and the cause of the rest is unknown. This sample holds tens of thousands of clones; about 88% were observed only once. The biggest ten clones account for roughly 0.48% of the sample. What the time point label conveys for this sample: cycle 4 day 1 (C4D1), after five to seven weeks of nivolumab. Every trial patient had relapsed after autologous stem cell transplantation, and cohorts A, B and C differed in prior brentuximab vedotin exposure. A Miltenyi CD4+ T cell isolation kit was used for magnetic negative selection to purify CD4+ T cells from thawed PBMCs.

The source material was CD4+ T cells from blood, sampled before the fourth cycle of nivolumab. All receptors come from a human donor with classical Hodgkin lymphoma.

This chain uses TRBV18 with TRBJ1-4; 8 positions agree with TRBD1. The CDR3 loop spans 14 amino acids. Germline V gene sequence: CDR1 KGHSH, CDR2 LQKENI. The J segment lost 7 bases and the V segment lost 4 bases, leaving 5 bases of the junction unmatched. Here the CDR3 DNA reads TGTGCCAGCTCACAACAGGGGGGAGTTGAAAAACTGTTTTTT. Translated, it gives CASSQQGGVEKLFF. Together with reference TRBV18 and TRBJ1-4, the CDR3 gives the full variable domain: NAGVMQNPRHLVRRRGQEARLRCSPMKGHSHVYWYRQLPEEGLKFMVYLQKENIIDESGMPKERFSAEFPKEGPSILRIQQVVRGDSAAYFCASSQQGGVEKLFFGSGTQLSVL.

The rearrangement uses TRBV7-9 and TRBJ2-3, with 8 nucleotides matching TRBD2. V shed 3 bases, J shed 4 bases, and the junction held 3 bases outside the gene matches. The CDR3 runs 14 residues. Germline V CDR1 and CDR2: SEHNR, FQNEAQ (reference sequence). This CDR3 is CASSLGLEADTQYF. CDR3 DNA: TGTGCCAGCAGCTTGGGACTAGAAGCAGATACGCAGTATTTT.

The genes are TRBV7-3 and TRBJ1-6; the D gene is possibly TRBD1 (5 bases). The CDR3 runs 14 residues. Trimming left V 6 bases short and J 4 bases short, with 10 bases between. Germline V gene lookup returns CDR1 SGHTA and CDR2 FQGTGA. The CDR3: CASRAGPYNSPLHF. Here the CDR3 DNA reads TGTGCCAGCAGGGCGGGACCTTATAATTCACCCCTCCACTTT.

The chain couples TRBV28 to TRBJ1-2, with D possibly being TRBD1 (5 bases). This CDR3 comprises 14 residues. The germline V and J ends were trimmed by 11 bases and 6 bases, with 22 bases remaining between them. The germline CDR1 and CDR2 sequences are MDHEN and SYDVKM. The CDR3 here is CALENSGTLDGYTF. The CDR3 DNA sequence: TGTGCCCTCGAAAATTCAGGGACGCTTGATGGCTACACCTTC.

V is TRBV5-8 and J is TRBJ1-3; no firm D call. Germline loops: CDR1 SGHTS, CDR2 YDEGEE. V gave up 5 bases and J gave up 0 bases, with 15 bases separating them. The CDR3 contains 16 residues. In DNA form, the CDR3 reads TGTGCCAGCAGATATCCTTCAGTAGTCTCTGGAAACACCATATATTTT. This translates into CASRYPSVVSGNTIYF.

The CDR3 nucleotides are TGTGCCAGCAGCTTGGCGGGGGGCAACGAGCAGTACTTC. This translates into CASSLAGGNEQYF. The rearrangement joins TRBV5-4 to TRBJ2-7; D is possibly TRBD2 (7 bases). V was clipped by 0 bases and J by 5 bases, with 9 bases between them. Germline V gives CDR1 SGHNT, CDR2 YYREEE (reference sequence). This CDR3 is 13 amino acids long. The entire variable domain, with the rest obtained from reference TRBV5-4 and TRBJ2-7, is as follows: ETGVTQSPTHLIKTRGQQVTLRCSSQSGHNTVSWYQQALGQGPQFIFQYYREEENGRGNFPPRFSGLQFPNYSSELNVNALELDDSALYLCASSLAGGNEQYFGPGTRLTVT.

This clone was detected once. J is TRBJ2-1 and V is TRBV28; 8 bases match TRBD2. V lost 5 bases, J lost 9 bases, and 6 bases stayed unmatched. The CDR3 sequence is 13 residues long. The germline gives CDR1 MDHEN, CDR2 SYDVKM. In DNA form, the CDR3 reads TGTGCCAGCAGTCGGACTAGCATCGGTGAGCAGTTCTTC. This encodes CASSRTSIGEQFF.

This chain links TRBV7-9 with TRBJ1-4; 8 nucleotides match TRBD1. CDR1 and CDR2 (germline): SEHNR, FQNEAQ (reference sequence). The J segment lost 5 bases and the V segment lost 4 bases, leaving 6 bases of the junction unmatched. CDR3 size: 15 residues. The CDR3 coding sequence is TGTGCCAGCAGCTCATGGGACAGGTTGAATGAAAAACTGTTTTTT. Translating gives CASSSWDRLNEKLFF.

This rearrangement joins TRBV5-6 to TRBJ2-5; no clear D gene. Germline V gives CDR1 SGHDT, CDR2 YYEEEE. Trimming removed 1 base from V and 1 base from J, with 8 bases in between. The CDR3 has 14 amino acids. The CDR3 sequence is CASSLRPVQETQYF. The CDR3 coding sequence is TGTGCCAGCAGCTTGAGGCCAGTCCAAGAGACCCAGTACTTC. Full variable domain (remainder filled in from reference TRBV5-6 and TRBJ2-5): DAGVTQSPTHLIKTRGQQVTLRCSPKSGHDTVSWYQQALGQGPQFIFQYYEEEERQRGNFPDRFSGHQFPNYSSELNVNALLLGDSALYLCASSLRPVQETQYFGPGTRLLVL.

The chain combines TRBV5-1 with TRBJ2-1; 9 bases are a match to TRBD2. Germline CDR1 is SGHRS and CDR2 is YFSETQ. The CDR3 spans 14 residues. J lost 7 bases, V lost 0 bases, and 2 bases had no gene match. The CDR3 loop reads CASSLGAGGNEQFF. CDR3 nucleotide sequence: TGCGCCAGCAGCTTGGGAGCGGGAGGTAATGAGCAGTTCTTC. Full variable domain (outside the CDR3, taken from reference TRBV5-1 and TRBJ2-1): KAGVTQTPRYLIKTRGQQVTLSCSPISGHRSVSWYQQTPGQGLQFLFEYFSETQRNKGNFPGRFSGRQFSNSRSEMNVSTLELGDSALYLCASSLGAGGNEQFFGPGTRLTVL.

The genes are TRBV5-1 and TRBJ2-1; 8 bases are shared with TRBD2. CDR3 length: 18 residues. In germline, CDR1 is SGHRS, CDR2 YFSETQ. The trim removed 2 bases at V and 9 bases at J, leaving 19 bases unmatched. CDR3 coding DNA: TGCGCCAGCAGCTTACGAAGGACTAGCTGGCTTACCGGGTCTGAGCAGTTCTTC. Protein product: CASSLRRTSWLTGSEQFF.

This CDR3 reads CASSLVPGTSGRWDNEQFF. The CDR3 region has the DNA TGTGCCAGCAGCTTAGTCCCGGGGACTAGCGGGAGGTGGGACAATGAGCAGTTCTTC. The chain links TRBV11-2 to TRBJ2-1, with 15 nucleotides matching TRBD2. There are 19 residues in the CDR3. Germline V gene lookup returns CDR1 SGHAT and CDR2 FQNNGV. The trim removed 1 base at V and 5 bases at J, leaving 9 bases unmatched.

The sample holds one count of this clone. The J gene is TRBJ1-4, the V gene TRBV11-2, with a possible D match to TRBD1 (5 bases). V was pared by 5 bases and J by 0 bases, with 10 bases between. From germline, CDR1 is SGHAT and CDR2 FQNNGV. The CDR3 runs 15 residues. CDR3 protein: CASSRGVTTNEKLFF. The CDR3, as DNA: TGTGCCAGCAGCAGAGGGGTAACAACTAATGAAAAACTGTTTTTT.

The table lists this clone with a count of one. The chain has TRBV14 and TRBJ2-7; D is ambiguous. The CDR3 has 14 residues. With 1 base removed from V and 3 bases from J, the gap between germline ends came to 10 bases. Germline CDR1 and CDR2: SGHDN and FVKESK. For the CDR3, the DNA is TGTGCCAGCAGCCAAGGACATATGTACTACGAGCAGTACTTC. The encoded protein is CASSQGHMYYEQYF.

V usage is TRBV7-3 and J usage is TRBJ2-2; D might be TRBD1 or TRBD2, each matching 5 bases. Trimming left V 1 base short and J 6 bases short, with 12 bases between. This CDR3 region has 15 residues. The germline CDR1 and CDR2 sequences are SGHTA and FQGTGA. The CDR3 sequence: CASSLSGRDAGELFF. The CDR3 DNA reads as TGTGCCAGCAGCTTAAGTGGTCGGGACGCCGGGGAGCTGTTTTTT.

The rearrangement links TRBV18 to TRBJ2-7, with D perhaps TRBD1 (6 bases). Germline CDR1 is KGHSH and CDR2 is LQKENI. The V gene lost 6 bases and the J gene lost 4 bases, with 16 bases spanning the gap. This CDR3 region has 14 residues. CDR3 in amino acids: CASSRETGWYEQYF. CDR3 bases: TGTGCCAGCTCGCGCGAAACAGGGTGGTACGAGCAGTACTTC. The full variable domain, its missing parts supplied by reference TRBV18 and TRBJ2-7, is NAGVMQNPRHLVRRRGQEARLRCSPMKGHSHVYWYRQLPEEGLKFMVYLQKENIIDESGMPKERFSAEFPKEGPSILRIQQVVRGDSAAYFCASSRETGWYEQYFGPGTRLTVT.

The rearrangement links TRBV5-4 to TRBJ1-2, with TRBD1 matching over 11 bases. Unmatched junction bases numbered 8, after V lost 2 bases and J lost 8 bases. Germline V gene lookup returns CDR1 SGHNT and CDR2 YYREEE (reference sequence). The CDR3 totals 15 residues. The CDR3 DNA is TGTGCCAGCAGCTTCCCATGGACAGGGGGCGAAGGCTACACCTTC. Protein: CASSFPWTGGEGYTF.

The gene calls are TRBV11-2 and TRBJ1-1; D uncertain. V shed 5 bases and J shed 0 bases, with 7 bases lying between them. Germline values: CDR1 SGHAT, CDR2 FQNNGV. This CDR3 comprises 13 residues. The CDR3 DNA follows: TGTGCCAGCAGCCCCTCAGTGAACACTGAAGCTTTCTTT. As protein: CASSPSVNTEAFF.

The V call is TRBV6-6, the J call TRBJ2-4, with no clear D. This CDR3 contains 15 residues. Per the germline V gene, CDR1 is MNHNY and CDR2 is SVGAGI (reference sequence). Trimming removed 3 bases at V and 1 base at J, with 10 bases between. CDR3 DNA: TGTGCCAGCAGTTATGGTGACTGGGCCAAAAACATTCAGTACTTC. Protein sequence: CASSYGDWAKNIQYF.

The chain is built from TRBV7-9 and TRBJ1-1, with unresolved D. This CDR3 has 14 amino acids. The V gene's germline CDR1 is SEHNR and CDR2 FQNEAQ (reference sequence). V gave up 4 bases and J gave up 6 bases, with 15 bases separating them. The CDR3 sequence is CASSSDSQSAEAFF. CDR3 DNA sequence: TGTGCCAGCAGCTCGGACTCCCAGTCGGCTGAAGCTTTCTTT.

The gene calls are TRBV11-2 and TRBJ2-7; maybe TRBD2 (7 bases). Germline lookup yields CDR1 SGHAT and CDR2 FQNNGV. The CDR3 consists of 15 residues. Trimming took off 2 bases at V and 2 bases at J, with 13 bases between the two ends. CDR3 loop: CASSLITGGTYEQYF. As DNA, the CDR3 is TGTGCCAGCAGCTTAATAACGGGGGGCACCTACGAGCAGTACTTC.

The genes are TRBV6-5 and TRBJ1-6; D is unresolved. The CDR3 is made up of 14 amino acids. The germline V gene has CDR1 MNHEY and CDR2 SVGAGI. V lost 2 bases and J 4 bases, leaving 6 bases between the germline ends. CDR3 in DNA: TGTGCCAGCAGTTACAGAGTTTATAATTCACCCCTCCACTTT. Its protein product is CASSYRVYNSPLHF.